The present entry profiles one T cell receptor (beta chain) with its context. The antigen is not known. The data belong to a study of T cell responses to AZD1222 COVID-19 vaccine. Assay: immunoSEQ multiplex PCR; the TCRdb copy retains only in-frame clones and omits some. This table has roughly 200,000 clones, 90% to 95% appearing once. General study results and limits: A mostly white British donor set with more females was recruited, and clonal diversity was possibly underestimated. The study sampled repertoires only after the peak T cell response. Unmutated variant regions are reportedly the target of nearly half of TCRs that are spike-specific.

This sequence was found in an adult who received the MenACWY meningococcal vaccine as a control. The input for sequencing was peripheral blood, taken 28 days after the second dose of the MenACWY control vaccine.

The CDR3 here is CASSSRTGMNTEAFF. The CDR3 bases are TGCGCCAGCAGCTCCCGGACAGGGATGAACACTGAAGCTTTCTTT. This chain uses TRBV5-1 with TRBJ1-1; 8 positions agree with TRBD1. The V gene end was trimmed by 3 bases and the J gene end by 0 bases; junction bases not matched to a gene: 4. Per the germline V gene, CDR1 is SGHRS and CDR2 is YFSETQ. The CDR3 totals 15 residues.